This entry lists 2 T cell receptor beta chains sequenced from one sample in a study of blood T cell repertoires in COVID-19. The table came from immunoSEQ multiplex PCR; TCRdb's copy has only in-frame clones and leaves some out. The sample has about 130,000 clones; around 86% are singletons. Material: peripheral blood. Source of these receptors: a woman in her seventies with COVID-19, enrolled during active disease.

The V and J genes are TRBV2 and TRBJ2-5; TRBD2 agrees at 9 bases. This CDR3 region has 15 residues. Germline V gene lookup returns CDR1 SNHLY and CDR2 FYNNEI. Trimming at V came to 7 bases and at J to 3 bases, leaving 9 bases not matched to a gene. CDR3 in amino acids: CASNRGASGKETQYF. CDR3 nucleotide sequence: TGTGCCAGCAACCGGGGCGCTAGCGGGAAAGAGACCCAGTACTTC.

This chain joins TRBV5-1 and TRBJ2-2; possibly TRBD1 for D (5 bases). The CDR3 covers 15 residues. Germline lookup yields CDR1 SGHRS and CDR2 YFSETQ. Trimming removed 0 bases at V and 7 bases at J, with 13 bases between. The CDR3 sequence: CASSLAQGGIGELFF. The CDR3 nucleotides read TGCGCCAGCAGCTTGGCTCAGGGTGGCATCGGGGAGCTGTTTTTT.